This T cell receptor (beta chain) was sequenced during a study of cytomegalovirus exposure and HLA in healthy donors. CDR1 is MNHEY, CDR2 SMNVEV, per germline (reference sequence). J was trimmed by 11 bases and V by 5 bases; bases with no gene match: 9. The CDR3 contains 13 residues. In nominal health when sampled, donors likely had unrecorded immune exposures nonetheless. This PCR relied on a set of 60 Vbeta primers and 13 Jbeta primers. Some clones are missing from TCRdb's copy, which holds only in-frame ones; the method was immunoSEQ multiplex PCR. The sample consists of a few hundred thousand clones, about 80% of them appearing once. This clone has only a few counts.

The sequence derives from a woman aged 60-75 years in good health and CMV-seropositive. The chain carries TRBV27 and TRBJ1-1; 9 bases are shared with TRBD1. The source material was PBMCs. CDR3 sequence reads: CASSPRTGAWAFF. The CDR3 nucleotides are TGTGCCAGCAGTCCTAGGACAGGGGCTTGGGCTTTCTTT.